This TCR beta chain stems from a study of blood T cell repertoires in COVID-19. Germline-derived CDR1 and CDR2 are MNHEY and SVGAGI. The CDR3 length is 13 residues. Trimming took off 3 bases at V and 4 bases at J, with 7 bases between the two ends. TCRdb's table, derived via immunoSEQ multiplex PCR, lists solely in-frame clones and lacks some. The sample contains 85,000 to 120,000 clones, around four fifths of which appear only once. Sequenced material: peripheral blood. This receptor was taken from a man aged 35-49 years with active or convalescent COVID-19. The chain joins TRBV6-5 to TRBJ1-5; a weak D match, TRBD1 (5 bases). CDR3 DNA: TGTGCCAGCAGTTATCGGGGGAATCAGCCCCAGCATTTT. Its translation: CASSYRGNQPQHF.